This section outlines one TCR beta chain sequence together with its context. Its antigen is not identified. Described treatment: some 20 received Ad26.COV2.S at low or high dose, single or two shots; 5 received placebo; per-sample allocation not given. Samples came from day 63 after the first vaccine or placebo injection. Its platform was an Ad26 vector, and its expressed antigen was Wuhan-strain SARS-CoV-2 spike. This CDR3 spans 16 amino acids. Germline V gene sequence: CDR1 MGHRA, CDR2 YSYEKL. The ends lost 1 base at V and 6 bases at J; junction bases unmatched: 8. The data belong to a study of Ad26.COV2.S vaccination and SARS-CoV-2 variants. Study-wide points: Across vaccine and placebo recipients, the breadth of non-spike TCRs was similar. Among vaccine recipients, spike-specific TCR breadth exceeded that of placebo recipients.

The assay was immunoSEQ multiplex PCR, and TCRdb's table has in-frame clones only and misses some. Of 300,000 to 400,000 clones listed, roughly nine tenths were seen once; the top ten hold 5.5%. The chain recombines TRBV4-1 with TRBJ2-2; 7 positions agree with TRBD1. The source material was peripheral blood, sampled in a trial of Ad26.COV2.S vaccine versus placebo. The TCR was taken from a person between 18 and 65 years old who received the Ad26.COV2.S COVID-19 vaccine or a placebo. DNA for the CDR3: TGCGCCAGCAGCCAAGCGGGGACAGAAATCTCCGGGGAGCTGTTTTTT. Translated, it gives CASSQAGTEISGELFF.